The 8 T cell receptor beta chains presented below share a single source sample, sequenced in a study of T cells after posttransplantation cyclophosphamide. Profiling relied on immunoSEQ multiplex PCR, and the TCRdb table lists in-frame clones only, not all of them. The sample carries about 19,000 clones, around four fifths recorded once. The specimen sequenced was memory CD4+ T cells sorted from blood. The receptors were sampled from a man aged 25-40 years in good health and a related stem cell transplant donor.

The chain recombines TRBV7-3 with TRBJ1-2; perhaps TRBD1 as D (6 bases). V was clipped by 1 base and J by 8 bases, with 11 bases between them. Germline V lookup: CDR1 SGHTA, CDR2 FQGTGA. CDR3 length: 13 amino acids. The CDR3 DNA reads TGTGCCAGCAGCTTAAGGGCAGGGGAAGGCTACACCTTC. Translation gives CASSLRAGEGYTF.

This chain links TRBV18 with TRBJ1-2; a possible D gene is TRBD1 (5 bases). Germline assignment: CDR1 KGHSH and CDR2 LQKENI. The V and J ends lost 2 bases and 5 bases respectively, with 12 bases between them. The CDR3 spans 14 residues. Here the CDR3 reads CASSPGGGGYGYTF. CDR3 nucleotides: TGTGCCAGCTCACCAGGCGGCGGGGGGTATGGCTACACCTTC.

The chain employs TRBV9 and TRBJ1-3; 7 nucleotides match TRBD1. The trim removed 3 bases at V and 1 base at J, leaving 1 base unmatched. In germline, CDR1 is SGDLS, CDR2 YYNGEE. The CDR3 covers 14 residues. The CDR3 DNA is TGTGCCAGCAGCGCGACAGGGTCTGGAAACACCATATATTTT. Its protein product is CASSATGSGNTIYF.

The gene calls are TRBV5-4 and TRBJ2-2; weak D call: TRBD2 (5 bases). The V end was cut by 3 bases, the J end by 1 base, with 10 bases between. The CDR3 extends over 15 amino acids. CDR1 is SGHNT and CDR2 is YYREEE in the germline V gene (reference sequence). The CDR3 region has the DNA TGTGCCAGCAGCTCCGGACTGTTGAACACCGGGGAGCTGTTTTTT. Protein: CASSSGLLNTGELFF.

The chain is built from TRBV5-6 and TRBJ1-1; a weak D match, TRBD1 (5 bases). CDR3 length: 15 amino acids. The germline CDR1 and CDR2 sequences are SGHDT and YYEEEE. Trimming removed 8 bases from V and 0 bases from J, with 17 bases in between. CDR3 DNA: TGTGCCAGTTTCAGGGAGGGGCCTATGAACACTGAAGCTTTCTTT. The encoded protein is CASFREGPMNTEAFF.

V gene TRBV7-2 combines with J gene TRBJ1-3; a possible D gene is TRBD1 (5 bases). Germline V gives CDR1 SGHTA, CDR2 FQGNSA. The CDR3 length is 15 residues. V was pared by 5 bases and J by 2 bases, with 13 bases between. In DNA, the CDR3 is TGTGCCAGCAGCCCGGCCGGGACTCCTGGAAACACCATATATTTT. It translates to CASSPAGTPGNTIYF.

This chain links TRBV6-4 with TRBJ2-4; maybe TRBD2 (6 bases). CDR1 MRHNA and CDR2 SNTAGT come from the germline V gene. Deletions cut 9 bases from V and 2 bases from J, with 11 bases between. The CDR3 runs to 13 residues. As DNA, the CDR3 is TGTGCCAGAGAGACTAGTACCAAAAACATTCAGTACTTC. It codes for CARETSTKNIQYF.

In its sample, this clone was seen a few times. The chain recombines TRBV7-6 with TRBJ1-4; 7 nucleotides line up with TRBD1. Trimming cost V 2 bases and J 7 bases; bases outside gene matches: 10. The CDR3 is 16 amino acids. CDR1 and CDR2 from the germline V gene are SGHVS and FNYEAQ. The CDR3, as DNA: TGTGCCAGCAGCTTAATGGCGGGACAGTCGGGTGAAAAACTGTTTTTT. It translates to CASSLMAGQSGEKLFF.